This is a list of T cell receptor beta chains from one sample in a study of blood T cell repertoires in COVID-19. The protocol was immunoSEQ multiplex PCR, while the TCRdb copy is restricted to in-frame clones and leaves out a portion. The sample records under 20,000 clones, roughly 91% being singletons. The sequenced sample consisted of peripheral blood. These receptors all stem from a human donor in a cohort sampled during active COVID-19. CDR3s include the opening cysteine and the closing phenylalanine or tryptophan. Fields, in order: clone size, D gene, J gene, V gene, CDR3 DNA, CDR3 protein. The D gene is left open where the match is weak. For some rows the clone size is stated as once, few or many, or as a class when expanded; others skip it.

clone_size: -
d_call: -
j_call: TRBJ1-2
v_call: TRBV4-1
cdr3_nt: TGCGCCAGCAGCCAAGATCAACCTAGAAACTATGGCTACACCTTC
cdr3_aa: CASSQDQPRNYGYTF

clone_size: -
d_call: -
j_call: TRBJ2-3
v_call: TRBV28
cdr3_nt: TGTGCCAGCAGTTTCTGGACAGCCAGGGATACGCAGTATTTT
cdr3_aa: CASSFWTARDTQYF

clone_size: -
d_call: -
j_call: TRBJ1-2
v_call: TRBV20-1
cdr3_nt: TGCAGTGCATGGCAGAACTATGGCTACACCTTC
cdr3_aa: CSAWQNYGYTF

clone_size: -
d_call: -
j_call: TRBJ2-2
v_call: TRBV4-2
cdr3_nt: TGTGCCAGCAGCCCTAGGCTGTCGAACACCGGGGAGCTGTTTTTT
cdr3_aa: CASSPRLSNTGELFF

clone_size: -
d_call: -
j_call: TRBJ1-4
v_call: TRBV30
cdr3_nt: TGTGCCTGGAGTGTAGGGGGGGCGACTGAAAAACTGTTTTTT
cdr3_aa: CAWSVGGATEKLFF

clone_size: -
d_call: TRBD2
j_call: TRBJ2-1
v_call: TRBV5-1
cdr3_nt: TGCGCCAGCAGCTTCCCAGCGGGAGGGGCATCCAATGAGCAGTTCTTC
cdr3_aa: CASSFPAGGASNEQFF

clone_size: -
d_call: TRBD1
j_call: TRBJ2-1
v_call: TRBV10-2
cdr3_nt: TGCGCCAGCACGACAGGGGCGAACAATGAGCAGTTCTTC
cdr3_aa: CASTTGANNEQFF

clone_size: -
d_call: TRBD1
j_call: TRBJ2-2
v_call: TRBV24-1
cdr3_nt: TGTGCCACCAGTGAGGCCGGGACAGGGGGAGGAAGGACCGGGGAGCTGTTTTTT
cdr3_aa: CATSEAGTGGGRTGELFF

clone_size: -
d_call: -
j_call: TRBJ2-3
v_call: TRBV9
cdr3_nt: TGTGCCAGCAGCGTAGCTCCCAGGGGAAACACAGATACGCAGTATTTT
cdr3_aa: CASSVAPRGNTDTQYF

clone_size: once
d_call: TRBD2
j_call: TRBJ2-3
v_call: TRBV10-3
cdr3_nt: TGTGCCATCAGAACCACTAGCGGGAGTCCAGATACGCAGTATTTT
cdr3_aa: CAIRTTSGSPDTQYF

clone_size: -
d_call: TRBD1
j_call: TRBJ2-1
v_call: TRBV4-1
cdr3_nt: TGCGCCAGCAGCCAATCAGACAGGGGGGTTGAGCAGTTCTTC
cdr3_aa: CASSQSDRGVEQFF

clone_size: -
d_call: -
j_call: TRBJ2-2
v_call: TRBV5-1
cdr3_nt: TGCGCCAGCAGGGGGACTTCATACACCGGGGAGCTGTTTTTT
cdr3_aa: CASRGTSYTGELFF

clone_size: -
d_call: -
j_call: TRBJ1-5
v_call: TRBV19
cdr3_nt: TGTGCCAGTACTGGACAGATTCATAGCAATCAGCCCCAGCATTTT
cdr3_aa: CASTGQIHSNQPQHF

clone_size: -
d_call: -
j_call: TRBJ2-7
v_call: TRBV27
cdr3_nt: TGTGCCAGCAGTTTATCGTTCCAGGGAGGGGGTGAGCAGTACTTC
cdr3_aa: CASSLSFQGGGEQYF

clone_size: few
d_call: TRBD2
j_call: TRBJ2-1
v_call: TRBV7-2
cdr3_nt: TGTGCCAGCAGCTTAGAGTCTAGCGGGAGCCATGAGCAGTTCTTC
cdr3_aa: CASSLESSGSHEQFF

clone_size: -
d_call: -
j_call: TRBJ1-1
v_call: TRBV20-1
cdr3_nt: TGCAGTGCTAGTCCCGGGACATGGAACACTGAAGCTTTCTTT
cdr3_aa: CSASPGTWNTEAFF